Presented here are 8 T cell receptor beta chains from one specimen sequenced in a study of T cells in women clearing cervical HPV infection. Sequencing used immunoSEQ multiplex PCR; TCRdb keeps in-frame clones, though not all of them. The sample totals some 15,000 clones. The sequenced sample consisted of blood buffy coat. The receptors were gathered from a woman aged 18-70 years with a cervical HPV16 infection that either progressed to CIN3+ or cleared (not recorded which).

Of note for this clone: The read terminates 3 residues ahead of where the CDR3 ends, so the germline J gene completes it. The sample carries other DNA sequences with the same CDR3. The chain recombines TRBV7-2 with TRBJ1-3; D is possibly TRBD1 (6 bases). The CDR3 contains 15 residues. Deletions cut 5 bases from V and 4 bases from J, with 15 bases between. The germline V gene encodes CDR1 SGHTA and CDR2 FQGNSA. CDR3 sequence: CASSRATGPGNTIYF. The sequenced CDR3 bases are TGTGCCAGCAGCCGCGCCACAGGGCCCGGAAACACC.

The part of the CDR3 DNA that was read is TGCGCCAGCAGCTTGGGTGACACCTCCTACGAG. Protein sequence: CASSLGDTSYE. The CDR3 as a whole reads CASSLGDTSYEQYF. This chain links TRBV5-1 with TRBJ2-7; D ambiguous. The read gets to within 3 residues of the CDR3 end, and the germline J gene fills in the rest. Germline V gene data show CDR1 as SGHRS and CDR2 as YFSETQ. This CDR3 is built from 14 residues. Trimming left V 0 bases short and J 0 bases short, with 7 bases between.

Regarding this clone: Its ends do not fully match the called genes, so a read error is possible. The observed sequence ends 3 residues before the CDR3 terminus, with the missing tail filled in from the germline J gene. The same CDR3 also results from other DNA sequences found in this sample. V and J are TRBV19 and TRBJ2-7, with 9 bases lining up with TRBD1. The length of the CDR3 is 14 residues. Germline values: CDR1 LNHDA, CDR2 SQIVND (reference sequence). The DNA read from the CDR3 is TGTGCCAGCAGTATTGAACAGGGGGCGTACGAG. This codes for CASSIEQGAYE. In full, the CDR3 is CASSIEQGAYEQYF.

In regard to this clone: With the read ending 3 residues before the CDR3 end, the germline J gene is used to fill in that end. The rearrangement uses TRBV11-1 and TRBJ1-1; no clear D gene. Between the trimmed V and J ends, which lost 3 bases and 3 bases, there was a span of 8 bases. Germline CDR1 is SGHAT and CDR2 is FQDESV (reference sequence). The CDR3 loop spans 13 amino acids. Here the CDR3 reads CASSLSLDTEAFF. Incomplete CDR3 DNA: TGTGCCAGCAGCTTGTCCCTTGACACTGAA.

Comment on this clone: Read coverage stops 3 residues before the CDR3 terminus; the germline J gene supplies the remainder. The chain employs TRBV29-1 and TRBJ2-7, with 9 bases lining up with TRBD1. Germline lookup yields CDR1 SQVTM and CDR2 ANQGSEA. The CDR3 has 14 residues. V shed 7 bases, J shed 1 base, and the junction held 8 bases outside the gene matches. The sequenced part of the CDR3 DNA is TGCAGCGCCCGGGACAGGGAATCTTCCTACGAG. It yields the protein CSARDRESSYE. The full CDR3 sequence reads CSARDRESSYEQYF.

Note on this clone: Sequencing ends 3 residues short of the CDR3 end; the germline J gene provides the rest. The chain links TRBV20-1 to TRBJ2-3; TRBD2 is a possible D gene (6 bases). The CDR3 covers 16 residues. Germline CDR1 DFQATT, CDR2 SNEGSKA (reference sequence). The germline V and J ends were trimmed by 3 bases and 1 base, with 17 bases remaining between them. The DNA read from the CDR3 is TGCAGTGCTAGGCCCCTCAGCGGGTTAGGCACAGATACG. It yields the protein CSARPLSGLGTDT. Given in full, the CDR3 is CSARPLSGLGTDTQYF.

In regard to this clone: Read coverage stops 3 residues before the CDR3 terminus; the germline J gene supplies the remainder. The chain links TRBV6-1 to TRBJ1-4; the D gene is possibly TRBD1 (5 bases). The CDR3 spans 14 residues. Germline loops: CDR1 MNHNS, CDR2 SASEGT. The CDR3 loop reads CASSAPGSNSPLFF. The part of the CDR3 DNA that was read is TGTGCCAGCAGTGCACCAGGGTCGAATTCACCA.

Remarks on this clone: The read stops 3 residues short of the end of the CDR3; the missing end is completed from the germline J gene. J is TRBJ2-6 and V is TRBV5-6; D gene unclear. Trimming stripped 2 bases from V and 2 bases from J, with 8 bases between. Germline CDR1 SGHDT, CDR2 YYEEEE. CDR3 length: 15 amino acids. The CDR3 bases that were read are TGTGCCAGCAGCTTTGTGGCAGCTGGGGCCAACGTC. It specifies CASSFVAAGANV. The full CDR3 protein reads CASSFVAAGANVLTF.